This TCR beta chain was observed in a study of CD8 T cells in ankylosing spondylitis. This clonotype appeared many times. From the 5' RACE reads, TCRdb called clonotypes with MiXCR, one entry per CDR3 protein. The table shows approximately 25,000 distinct CDR3 sequences, with 2% to 3% occurring only once. Sample: blood, either unsorted or a sorted T cell fraction (not recorded which). This sequence was found in a female donor with ankylosing spondylitis or in good health (not recorded which).

The CDR3 spells CASSTSTALTYEQYF. CDR3 nucleotides: TGTGCCAGCAGCACCTCGACAGCTTTGACCTACGAGCAGTACTTC. This chain links TRBV9 with TRBJ2-7; maybe TRBD1 (5 bases). The CDR3 is 15 amino acids. Trimming stripped 4 bases from V and 2 bases from J, with 16 bases between. Germline CDR1 and CDR2: SGDLS and YYNGEE. The whole variable domain, remainder taken from reference TRBV9 and TRBJ2-7, is DSGVTQTPKHLITATGQRVTLRCSPRSGDLSVYWYQQSLDQGLQFLIQYYNGEERAKGNILERFSAQQFPDLHSELNLSSLELGDSALYFCASSTSTALTYEQYFGPGTRLTVT.